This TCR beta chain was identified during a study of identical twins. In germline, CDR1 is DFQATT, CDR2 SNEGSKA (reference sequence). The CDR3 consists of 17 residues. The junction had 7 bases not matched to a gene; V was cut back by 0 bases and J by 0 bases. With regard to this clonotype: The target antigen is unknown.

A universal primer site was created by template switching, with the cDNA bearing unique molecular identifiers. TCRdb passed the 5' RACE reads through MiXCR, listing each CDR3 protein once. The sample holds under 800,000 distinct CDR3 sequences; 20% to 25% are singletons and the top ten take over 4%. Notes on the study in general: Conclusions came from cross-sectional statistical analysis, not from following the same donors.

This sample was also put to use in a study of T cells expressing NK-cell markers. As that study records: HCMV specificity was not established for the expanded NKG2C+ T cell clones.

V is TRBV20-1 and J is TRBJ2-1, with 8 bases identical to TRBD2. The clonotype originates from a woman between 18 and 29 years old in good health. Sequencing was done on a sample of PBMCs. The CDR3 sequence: CSARDHGGGHSYNEQFF. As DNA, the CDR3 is TGCAGTGCTAGAGATCATGGCGGGGGGCACTCCTACAATGAGCAGTTCTTC.